These T cell receptor beta chains were read from a single sample in a study of T cell responses to AZD1222 COVID-19 vaccine. Measured with immunoSEQ multiplex PCR; TCRdb has only the in-frame clones, and not every one. Of over 100,000 clones in the sample, roughly 90% were seen once. The sample was peripheral blood, taken 28 days after the second AZD1222 dose. The receptors derive from an adult who received the AZD1222 COVID-19 vaccine. Each CDR3 is given with its conserved first and last residue. A D gene is named only where the DNA matches it firmly. Size is omitted from some rows. Given values are once, few, many or a class for expanded clones.

j_call: TRBJ1-6
d_call: NA
clone_size: NA
v_call: TRBV28
cdr3_nt: TGTGCCAGCAGTAGCAGGGGATCCGGTTCACCCCTCCACTTT
cdr3_aa: CASSSRGSGSPLHF

j_call: TRBJ1-5
d_call: NA
clone_size: NA
v_call: TRBV5-1
cdr3_nt: TGCGCCAGCAGCTTGAGCACAGGCGCGGGGCAGCCCCAGCATTTT
cdr3_aa: CASSLSTGAGQPQHF

j_call: TRBJ2-7
d_call: TRBD2
clone_size: NA
v_call: TRBV5-8
cdr3_nt: TGTGCCAGCAGCTTGGGGGCTAGCGGGATCTACGAGCAGTACTTC
cdr3_aa: CASSLGASGIYEQYF

j_call: TRBJ2-3
d_call: NA
clone_size: NA
v_call: TRBV29-1
cdr3_nt: TGCAGCGCCACAGGGCCGTCCGGAGATACGCAGTATTTT
cdr3_aa: CSATGPSGDTQYF

j_call: TRBJ2-2
d_call: NA
clone_size: NA
v_call: TRBV3-1/TRBV3-2
cdr3_nt: TGTGCCAGCAGCTCAGACAGGGAGGTCCCCGGGGAGCTGTTTTTT
cdr3_aa: CASSSDREVPGELFF

j_call: TRBJ2-3
d_call: TRBD2
clone_size: once
v_call: TRBV20-1
cdr3_nt: TGCAGTGCTAGTGCTACTAGCGTCCCAGATACGCAGTATTTT
cdr3_aa: CSASATSVPDTQYF

j_call: TRBJ1-1
d_call: TRBD1
clone_size: NA
v_call: TRBV2
cdr3_nt: TGTGCCAGCAGTGAATATCAGACAGGGGCCACTGAAGCTTTCTTT
cdr3_aa: CASSEYQTGATEAFF

j_call: TRBJ2-3
d_call: NA
clone_size: once
v_call: TRBV9
cdr3_nt: TGTGCCAGCAGCGCCAGGGGGGAGAGCACAGATACGCAGTATTTT
cdr3_aa: CASSARGESTDTQYF

j_call: TRBJ2-1
d_call: NA
clone_size: NA
v_call: TRBV9
cdr3_nt: TGTGCCAGCAGCGTAGAGGCAGACAATGAGCAGTTCTTC
cdr3_aa: CASSVEADNEQFF

j_call: TRBJ2-2
d_call: NA
clone_size: few
v_call: TRBV12-5
cdr3_nt: TGTGCTAGTGGTTTGCGGGGGCTCAGGACTATGAGGAACACCGGGGAGCTGTTTTTT
cdr3_aa: CASGLRGLRTMRNTGELFF

j_call: TRBJ2-7
d_call: TRBD2
clone_size: NA
v_call: TRBV7-6
cdr3_nt: TGTGCCAGCAGCCTTCTAGCGGGAGGGCCGGGTGCATACGAGCAGTACTTC
cdr3_aa: CASSLLAGGPGAYEQYF

j_call: TRBJ2-2
d_call: TRBD2
clone_size: NA
v_call: TRBV10-3
cdr3_nt: TGTGCCAGCGCGACTAGCGGGAGATTGAGCACCGGGGAGCTGTTTTTT
cdr3_aa: CASATSGRLSTGELFF

j_call: TRBJ2-3
d_call: TRBD1
clone_size: NA
v_call: TRBV5-6
cdr3_nt: TGTGCCAGCAGCTCGCAGGGGGCAGATACGCAGTATTTT
cdr3_aa: CASSSQGADTQYF

j_call: TRBJ2-7
d_call: NA
clone_size: once
v_call: TRBV4-1
cdr3_nt: TGCGCCAGCAGCCAAGAATTACTAGCTAAAAGGGGTTCGTACGAGCAGTACTTC
cdr3_aa: CASSQELLAKRGSYEQYF

j_call: TRBJ2-7
d_call: NA
clone_size: NA
v_call: TRBV5-4
cdr3_nt: TGTGCCAGCAGCTTGTTTCCCCGGTCAGGATACGAGCAGTACTTC
cdr3_aa: CASSLFPRSGYEQYF

j_call: TRBJ2-1
d_call: TRBD2
clone_size: NA
v_call: TRBV11-2
cdr3_nt: TGTGCCAGCAGCTTAGGAGGACTAGCGGGAGCGGCTAACAATGAGCAGTTCTTC
cdr3_aa: CASSLGGLAGAANNEQFF